This entry lists 16 T cell receptor beta chains sequenced from one sample in a study of cytomegalovirus exposure and HLA in healthy donors. With 60 Vbeta and 13 Jbeta primers, the PCR was carried out. Some clones are missing from TCRdb's copy, which holds only in-frame ones; the method was immunoSEQ multiplex PCR. The table records roughly 200,000 clones, 80% of them present only once. Sample: PBMCs. All receptors derive from a man aged 40-55 years in good health and CMV-seronegative.

This clone was picked up one time. The V call is TRBV14, the J call TRBJ2-3; a weak D match, TRBD2 (6 bases). V shed 4 bases and J shed 10 bases, with 12 bases lying between them. CDR3 size: 12 residues. Germline CDR1 is SGHDN and CDR2 is FVKESK. CDR3 residues: CASSPTSSAQYF. CDR3 nucleotides: TGTGCCAGCAGCCCAACTAGCAGTGCGCAGTATTTT.

This clone has more than one count but fewer than ten. The V gene is TRBV7-2, the J gene TRBJ1-1; D gene uncertain. Germline V CDR1 and CDR2: SGHTA, FQGNSA. Deletions cut 5 bases from V and 4 bases from J, with 14 bases between. CDR3 length: 14 residues. The CDR3 loop reads CASSRGWSGTEAFF. CDR3 DNA sequence: TGTGCCAGCAGCCGAGGGTGGTCGGGCACTGAAGCTTTCTTT.

The CDR3 nucleotides are TGTGCCAGCGGACCCCCGGAGCAGGGGGAGAGCTCCTACAATGAGCAGTTCTTC. Translation: CASGPPEQGESSYNEQFF. The rearrangement uses TRBV28 and TRBJ2-1; 7 bases agree with TRBD1. The CDR3 contains 18 residues. The trim removed 8 bases at V and 0 bases at J, leaving 16 bases unmatched. Germline-derived CDR1 and CDR2 are MDHEN and SYDVKM.

This clone was observed a handful of times. The chain links TRBV10-3 to TRBJ1-1; 7 nucleotides line up with TRBD1. Trimming removed 6 bases from V and 6 bases from J; junction bases left unmatched: 4. The CDR3 spans 12 residues. Germline-derived CDR1 and CDR2 are ENHRY and SYGVKD. The CDR3 loop is CAIRAGTAEAFF. The CDR3 DNA sequence: TGTGCCATCAGGGCCGGGACAGCTGAAGCTTTCTTT.

This clone was recorded a few times. The chain recombines TRBV6-1 with TRBJ2-7; D possibly corresponds to TRBD2 (6 bases). Germline V gives CDR1 MNHNS, CDR2 SASEGT. The CDR3 is made up of 14 amino acids. The V and J ends lost 4 bases and 2 bases respectively, with 12 bases between them. In nucleotides, the CDR3 is TGTGCCAGCAGTGCCGGGACTGCGACCTACGAGCAGTACTTC. Translated: CASSAGTATYEQYF.

The rearrangement joins TRBV2 to TRBJ1-3, with D tentatively TRBD1 (5 bases). The CDR3 sequence is 15 residues long. Trimming left V 8 bases short and J 0 bases short, with 14 bases between. Germline CDR1 and CDR2: SNHLY and FYNNEI. The CDR3 loop is CASSEEGYSGNTIYF. The CDR3 DNA sequence: TGTGCCAGCTCCGAGGAGGGGTACTCTGGAAACACCATATATTTT.

This clone was observed once. V gene TRBV7-7 combines with J gene TRBJ2-7; a possible D gene is TRBD1 (6 bases). The germline V gene has CDR1 SSHAT and CDR2 FNYEAQ (reference sequence). This CDR3 has 14 residues. CDR3 coding DNA: TGTGCGACCCCAGGGGACACGGAATCCGACGAGCAGTACTTC. This translates into CATPGDTESDEQYF.

This chain joins TRBV11-2 and TRBJ2-7; no clear D. Germline CDR1 SGHAT, CDR2 FQNNGV. This CDR3 spans 15 amino acids. Trimming pared 4 bases from V and 2 bases from J, leaving 15 bases between. This CDR3 is CASSYTTPGAYEQYF. The DNA for the CDR3 is TGTGCCAGCAGCTATACCACTCCTGGAGCCTACGAGCAGTACTTC.

The sample holds one count of this clone. This rearrangement joins TRBV7-2 to TRBJ2-2, with D perhaps TRBD2 (6 bases). The CDR3 runs to 16 residues. Germline V lookup: CDR1 SGHTA, CDR2 FQGNSA. Trimming pared 4 bases from V and 1 base from J, leaving 13 bases between. CDR3 region: CASSSGVARNTGELFF. CDR3 coding DNA: TGTGCCAGCAGCTCGGGAGTAGCGAGGAACACCGGGGAGCTGTTTTTT.

The chain carries TRBV7-2 and TRBJ2-1; TRBD2 agrees at 11 bases. The CDR3 spans 17 residues. J was trimmed by 2 bases and V by 5 bases; bases with no gene match: 8. Germline V gene lookup returns CDR1 SGHTA and CDR2 FQGNSA. CDR3 coding DNA: TGTGCCAGCAGCACTGGACTAGCGGGTTCTACCTACAATGAGCAGTTCTTC. Its protein product is CASSTGLAGSTYNEQFF.

This clone was picked up one time. The gene calls are TRBV5-6 and TRBJ2-2; 7 bases match TRBD1. With 0 bases clipped from V and 4 bases from J, the junction kept 3 bases outside the gene matches. The V gene's germline CDR1 is SGHDT and CDR2 YYEEEE. The CDR3 runs to 15 residues. CDR3 bases: TGTGCCAGCAGCTTGGTGGCAGGGGGCACCGGGGAGCTGTTTTTT. As protein: CASSLVAGGTGELFF.

The chain recombines TRBV7-8 with TRBJ1-3; TRBD1 is a possible D gene (5 bases). CDR1 is SGHVS and CDR2 is FQNEAQ in the germline V gene. V was pared by 4 bases and J by 13 bases, with 20 bases between. This CDR3 region has 14 residues. The CDR3 bases are TGTGCCAGCAGCTCCTGGGGGGAGACTTCTGATATATATTTT. Protein product: CASSSWGETSDIYF.

The rearrangement uses TRBV2 and TRBJ2-5; 8 nucleotides line up with TRBD1. The CDR3 length is 16 residues. Germline-derived CDR1 and CDR2 are SNHLY and FYNNEI. Trimming cost V 5 bases and J 1 base; bases outside gene matches: 9. CDR3 DNA sequence: TGTGCCAGCAGTTCCTACTTGGGACAGGTCCAAGAGACCCAGTACTTC. Protein sequence: CASSSYLGQVQETQYF.

V is TRBV4-3 and J is TRBJ2-1; 9 nucleotides match TRBD2. Germline lookup yields CDR1 LGHNA and CDR2 YSLEER. Trimming removed 0 bases from V and 4 bases from J; junction bases left unmatched: 7. CDR3 length: 17 amino acids. The CDR3 region has the DNA TGCGCCAGCAGCCAAGATTCGCGACTAGCGGAGTACAATGAGCAGTTCTTC. Translated: CASSQDSRLAEYNEQFF.

The V gene is TRBV5-1, the J gene TRBJ2-3, with D perhaps matching TRBD2 (6 bases). V lost 3 bases, J lost 4 bases, and 12 bases lay in between. Germline CDR1 SGHRS, CDR2 YFSETQ. This CDR3 comprises 14 residues. CDR3 residues: CASSSPGLSDTQYF. DNA of the CDR3: TGCGCCAGCAGCTCGCCGGGACTCTCAGATACGCAGTATTTT.

The V gene is TRBV27, the J gene TRBJ2-3; possibly TRBD1 for D (5 bases). The V and J ends lost 1 base and 1 base respectively, with 6 bases between them. The CDR3 contains 14 residues. Per the germline V gene, CDR1 is MNHEY and CDR2 is SMNVEV (reference sequence). CDR3 in DNA: TGTGCCAGCAGTTTATTGACAGGCACAGATACGCAGTATTTT. It specifies CASSLLTGTDTQYF.